One and the same sample provided the 20 T cell receptor beta chains below, sequenced in a study of T-cell memory formation after mild COVID-19. TCRdb recomputed calls from the 5' RACE reads with MiXCR, one row per CDR3 protein. The sample has over 350,000 distinct CDR3 sequences, 24% seen once. The sequenced sample consisted of PBMCs or a T cell subset sorted from them (not recorded which). Every receptor here comes from an adult woman who had mild COVID-19 (a few samples of this study predate the infection). Cell type and time point are not known.

The gene calls are TRBV11-3 and TRBJ1-1; D may be TRBD1 (6 bases). Germline-derived CDR1 and CDR2 are SGHNT and YENEEA. The V end lost 3 bases, the J end lost 6 bases, and 14 bases lay between the germline ends. There are 14 residues in the CDR3. DNA of the CDR3: TGTGCCAGCAGCTTCGACAGGAGGGAAGCTGAAGCTTTCTTT. Amino acids: CASSFDRREAEAFF.

This chain uses TRBV27 with TRBJ2-1, with 8 bases identical to TRBD2. After removal of 6 bases from V and 7 bases from J, the junction contained 14 bases not matched to a gene. Looked up from germline, CDR1 is MNHEY and CDR2 is SMNVEV (reference sequence). The CDR3 has 16 amino acids. CDR3 bases: TGTGCCAGCAGACGGGAGGGGAACGCCGGTGGGAATGAGCAGTTCTTC. Its protein product is CASRREGNAGGNEQFF.

V and J are TRBV3-1 and TRBJ1-2; a weak D match, TRBD1 (6 bases). This CDR3 spans 15 amino acids. The V and J ends lost 4 bases and 0 bases respectively, with 12 bases between them. The germline V gene encodes CDR1 LGHDT and CDR2 YNNKEL (reference sequence). The CDR3 here is CASSPGWTANYGYTF. The CDR3 region has the DNA TGTGCCAGCAGCCCCGGCTGGACAGCTAACTATGGCTACACCTTC.

J is TRBJ1-1 and V is TRBV5-1, with TRBD1 as a possible D gene (6 bases). Germline V CDR1 and CDR2: SGHRS, YFSETQ. The CDR3 runs to 13 residues. Trimming left V 4 bases short and J 4 bases short, with 11 bases between. CDR3 loop: CASSQQGTTEAFF. CDR3 nucleotide sequence: TGCGCCAGCAGCCAACAGGGAACCACTGAAGCTTTCTTT.

The rearrangement joins TRBV20-1 to TRBJ1-2; perhaps TRBD1 as D (6 bases). Germline CDR1 is DFQATT and CDR2 is SNEGSKA (reference sequence). V was clipped by 6 bases and J by 6 bases, with 17 bases between them. This CDR3 comprises 13 residues. Here the CDR3 DNA reads TGCAGTGCAACCCCGGACAGTCTCAATGGCTACACCTTC. Its protein is CSATPDSLNGYTF.

This clonotype came up a few times. This chain connects TRBV7-3 to TRBJ1-1; D perhaps matches TRBD1 (6 bases). V shed 5 bases and J shed 5 bases, with 18 bases lying between them. Germline CDR1 and CDR2: SGHTA and FQGTGA. This CDR3 is built from 15 residues. CDR3 nucleotide sequence: TGTGCCAGCAGCCAGCGCATGGGGGGCCTTACTGAAGCTTTCTTT. Amino acid sequence: CASSQRMGGLTEAFF.

This chain links TRBV15 with TRBJ2-5; D is perhaps TRBD2 (5 bases). Germline assignment: CDR1 LNHNV and CDR2 YYDKDF (reference sequence). The CDR3 consists of 15 residues. Between the trimmed V and J ends, which lost 6 bases and 5 bases, there was a span of 19 bases. DNA of the CDR3: TGTGCCACCAGAGTCGGGGATCCCGACCGGGAGACCCAGTACTTC. Encoded protein: CATRVGDPDRETQYF. The whole variable domain, remainder taken from reference TRBV15 and TRBJ2-5, is DAMVIQNPRYQVTQFGKPVTLSCSQTLNHNVMYWYQQKSSQAPKLLFHYYDKDFNNEADTPDNFQSRRPNTSFCFLDIRSPGLGDTAMYLCATRVGDPDRETQYFGPGTRLLVL.

This clonotype was observed a handful of times. The rearrangement uses TRBV19 and TRBJ1-1, with D possibly TRBD1 on 6 matching bases. Trimming removed 3 bases from V and 0 bases from J, with 17 bases in between. Germline V CDR1 and CDR2: LNHDA, SQIVND (reference sequence). The CDR3 runs 17 residues. CDR3 sequence (DNA): TGTGCCAGTAGTATTCTACCGGGACATACGATGAACACTGAAGCTTTCTTT. Residues: CASSILPGHTMNTEAFF.

This clonotype was observed a few times. The chain joins TRBV24-1 to TRBJ1-5, with D unresolved. There are 15 residues in the CDR3. V was pared by 3 bases and J by 1 base, with 9 bases between. Germline CDR1 is KGHDR and CDR2 is SFDVKD. CDR3 protein: CATSDHLTSNQPQHF. The CDR3 DNA is TGTGCCACCAGTGATCATCTGACGAGCAATCAGCCCCAGCATTTT.

This clonotype was observed a few times. J is TRBJ2-2 and V is TRBV29-1; D remains unclear. Looked up from germline, CDR1 is SQVTM and CDR2 is ANQGSEA. V was trimmed by 7 bases and J by 3 bases, leaving 9 bases between them. CDR3 length equals 12 residues. The DNA of the CDR3 is TGCAGCGATCGGACCTACACCGGGGAGCTGTTTTTT. Amino acids: CSDRTYTGELFF.

This sequence joins TRBV9 and TRBJ1-1; 9 bases are a match to TRBD1. J lost 10 bases, V lost 4 bases, and 14 bases had no gene match. Germline-derived CDR1 and CDR2 are SGDLS and YYNGEE. The CDR3 is made up of 15 amino acids. CDR3 in amino acids: CASSRRPGQGSGAFF. For the CDR3, the DNA is TGTGCCAGCAGCAGACGACCGGGACAGGGTTCCGGAGCTTTCTTT.

V gene TRBV27 combines with J gene TRBJ2-7; 8 bases match TRBD1. The junction had 5 bases not matched to a gene; V was cut back by 6 bases and J by 4 bases. There are 13 residues in the CDR3. The germline V gene has CDR1 MNHEY and CDR2 SMNVEV (reference sequence). Written as DNA, the CDR3 is TGTGCCAGCAGAGCGACAGGGGTGTACGAGCAGTACTTC. This gives the protein CASRATGVYEQYF.

This clonotype was counted between two and nine times. The junction and the germline gene differ at one end; a read error may be behind it. CDR3 sequence reads: CASSQAGGKQPQHF. CDR3 DNA sequence: TGTGCCAGCAGCCAAGCCGGGGGCAAACAGCCCCAGCATTTT. The chain has TRBV3-1 and TRBJ1-5; possibly TRBD1 for D (6 bases). CDR3 length equals 14 residues. Germline V gene sequence: CDR1 LGHDT, CDR2 YNNKEL (reference sequence).

The chain employs TRBV10-3 and TRBJ2-2, with D tentatively TRBD2 (5 bases). V was shortened by 10 bases and J by 6 bases, with 15 bases between the two germline ends. The CDR3 contains 13 residues. Looked up from germline, CDR1 is ENHRY and CDR2 is SYGVKD. CDR3 residues: CASSGDQAGELFF. DNA of the CDR3: TGTGCCAGCAGCGGCGATCAGGCCGGGGAGCTGTTTTTT.

Ten or more counts support this clonotype. J is TRBJ1-2 and V is TRBV7-2, with 12 bases aligning to TRBD1. Trimming cost V 6 bases and J 4 bases; bases outside gene matches: 12. Germline V gene sequence: CDR1 SGHTA, CDR2 FQGNSA. The CDR3 runs 17 residues. DNA of the CDR3: TGTGCCAGCAGTCCGGGGGGACAGGGGGCCCCCCTCTATGGCTACACCTTC. Amino acid sequence: CASSPGGQGAPLYGYTF.

This clonotype was detected only a few times. The chain employs TRBV5-4 and TRBJ1-5, with D possibly being TRBD1 (6 bases). The CDR3 covers 13 residues. V lost 5 bases and J lost 6, with 12 bases in between. Germline V gene data show CDR1 as SGHNT and CDR2 as YYREEE (reference sequence). CDR3 sequence (DNA): TGTGCCAGCAGTTCAGGGGTGGGTCAGCCCCAGCATTTT. This codes for CASSSGVGQPQHF.

At least ten counts were recorded for this clonotype. CDR3 amino acids: CATTTFPGYGYTF. In nucleotides, the CDR3 is TGTGCCACCACGACCTTTCCAGGGTATGGCTACACCTTC. J is TRBJ1-2 and V is TRBV7-2, with D maybe TRBD1 (5 bases). CDR1 and CDR2 (germline): SGHTA, FQGNSA. Trimming removed 10 bases from V and 5 bases from J, with 17 bases in between. The CDR3 covers 13 residues.

The rearrangement joins TRBV30 to TRBJ2-7; no reliable D call. Germline V CDR1 and CDR2: GTSNPN, SVGIG (reference sequence). V was cut by 3 bases and J by 3 bases, with 9 bases left in between. The CDR3 runs 12 residues. The CDR3 region is CAWRVGIYEQYF. Here the CDR3 DNA reads TGTGCCTGGAGAGTAGGGATCTACGAGCAGTACTTC.

This clonotype has more than one count but fewer than ten. J is TRBJ2-3 and V is TRBV5-1, with D possibly being TRBD1 (5 bases). This CDR3 contains 15 residues. Looked up from germline, CDR1 is SGHRS and CDR2 is YFSETQ. Trimming took off 1 base at V and 4 bases at J, with 13 bases between the two ends. The CDR3 loop is CASSLIIDSPDTQYF. CDR3 nucleotide sequence: TGCGCCAGCAGCTTGATAATAGACAGTCCAGATACGCAGTATTTT. Supplemented by reference TRBV5-1 and TRBJ2-3, the full variable domain reads KAGVTQTPRYLIKTRGQQVTLSCSPISGHRSVSWYQQTPGQGLQFLFEYFSETQRNKGNFPGRFSGRQFSNSRSEMNVSTLELGDSALYLCASSLIIDSPDTQYFGPGTRLTVL.

The chain combines TRBV5-1 with TRBJ1-1; 8 bases align to TRBD1. Germline V gene sequence: CDR1 SGHRS, CDR2 YFSETQ. Unmatched junction bases numbered 8, after V lost 4 bases and J lost 0 bases. The CDR3 has 16 amino acids. CDR3 protein: CASSPELGQVNTEAFF. CDR3 DNA sequence: TGCGCCAGCAGCCCCGAGCTGGGACAGGTGAACACTGAAGCTTTCTTT.